Listed below are T cell receptor beta chains from one sample, sequenced in a study of shared clonotypes between healthy human individuals. Generated by immunoSEQ multiplex PCR, the TCRdb table keeps only in-frame clones and is missing some. Of about 2.1 million clones detected, just over 90% appear once; the ten largest clones hold more than 1.5%. Sequenced material: naive CD8+ T cells from PBMCs. The receptors derive from a man between 18 and 35 years old in good health. Some clones in this sample may be carry-over from other donors' samples. Each CDR3 is given with its conserved first and last residue. The D gene is left open where the match is weak. Size is omitted from some rows. Given values are once, few, many or a class for expanded clones.

TRBD2	.	TRBV7-2	TRBJ2-5	TGTGCCAGCAGCACTGGAACGACGGGACTAGCGGACCAAGAGACCCAGTACTTC	CASSTGTTGLADQETQYF
.	few	TRBV6-1	TRBJ1-1	TGTGCCAGCAGCTGGGTCCGGGAAGCTTTCTTT	CASSWVREAFF
TRBD1	.	TRBV4-2	TRBJ2-7	TGTGCCAGCAGCCAAGGGACAGGGCCATCTACCTACGAGCAGTACTTC	CASSQGTGPSTYEQYF
TRBD1	.	TRBV7-6	TRBJ2-5	TGTGCCAGCAGCTTATTACCTCCGGACAGGGGGCGAAAGACCCAGTACTTC	CASSLLPPDRGRKTQYF
.	.	TRBV7-9	TRBJ1-2	TGTGCCAGCAGCTTCGGTGACTCCGACTACACCTTC	CASSFGDSDYTF
.	few	TRBV10-3	TRBJ2-7	TGTGCCATCAGTGAGTCCTCCTACGAGCAGTACTTC	CAISESSYEQYF
.	.	TRBV5-1	TRBJ2-1	TGCGCCAGCAGCTTGTGGCCTACGGCGTCGAATGAGCAGTTCTTC	CASSLWPTASNEQFF
.	.	TRBV7-2	TRBJ2-3	TGTGCCAGCAGCTTAAACGCCCGTGCGGATACGCAGTATTTT	CASSLNARADTQYF
TRBD1	.	TRBV7-2	TRBJ2-7	TGTGCCAGCAGCTTAGCGGCTTCCTTCCGGGACAGGGGTCACGAGCAGTACTTC	CASSLAASFRDRGHEQYF
.	.	TRBV11-2	TRBJ2-7	TGTGCCAGCAGCTTATCTATGGACGAGCAGTACTTC	CASSLSMDEQYF
TRBD1	.	TRBV7-3	TRBJ1-1	TGTGCCAGCAGCTTGACAGGGAGGAACACTGAAGCTTTCTTT	CASSLTGRNTEAFF
TRBD2	.	TRBV27	TRBJ2-1	TGTGCCAGCGGGGTAGCGGGAGGCGGTGAGCAGTTCTTC	CASGVAGGGEQFF
TRBD1	.	TRBV5-4	TRBJ1-2	TGTGCCAGCAGCTGGGGGGACAGTGAACGCTATGGCTACACCTTC	CASSWGDSERYGYTF
.	.	TRBV5-1	TRBJ2-7	TGCGCCAGCAGCTTGGTTCCCGGGGCGTCCTACGAGCAGTACTTC	CASSLVPGASYEQYF
.	.	TRBV7-2	TRBJ1-5	TGTGCCAGCAGCCTGGGGAGGATGAGCAATCAGCCCCAGCATTTT	CASSLGRMSNQPQHF
.	few	TRBV25-1	TRBJ2-2	TGTGCCAGCAGTGAATTAAGAGACACCGGGGAGCTGTTTTTT	CASSELRDTGELFF
TRBD1	.	TRBV5-1	TRBJ2-7	TGCGCCAGCAGCTTGGCCAGGACGACAGGGGGGGCCTACGAGCAGTACTTC	CASSLARTTGGAYEQYF
.	.	TRBV6-5	TRBJ2-7	TGTGCCAGCAGTGCCCGGGACTTTCCCTACGAGCAGTACTTC	CASSARDFPYEQYF
.	.	TRBV19	TRBJ2-1	TGTGCCAGTAGTATCTGGAACGGATACAATGAGCAGTTCTTC	CASSIWNGYNEQFF
.	.	TRBV7-9	TRBJ1-4	TGTGCCAGCAGCTACCTTGGGGGTCTCGAAAAACTGTTTTTT	CASSYLGGLEKLFF
.	.	TRBV27	TRBJ2-1	TGTGCCACCTATGCGTTCCTCCTAAATGAGCAGTTCTTC	CATYAFLLNEQFF
TRBD2	.	TRBV7-3	TRBJ2-1	TGTGCCAGCAGCTCAGCCGGGACTAGCGGGAGACGCCATGAGCAGTTCTTC	CASSSAGTSGRRHEQFF
TRBD2	.	TRBV5-1	TRBJ2-3	TGCGCCAGCAGCTTGACCGGACTAGCGGGAGACCCAGATACGCAGTATTTT	CASSLTGLAGDPDTQYF
.	.	TRBV7-8	TRBJ2-2	TGTGCCAGCAGCCCAAAGGCGGCAGGAGGCACCGGGGAGCTGTTTTTT	CASSPKAAGGTGELFF
.	.	TRBV5-1	TRBJ1-1	TGCGCCAGCAGCTTTAGGGGGGAGATGTACACTGAAGCTTTCTTT	CASSFRGEMYTEAFF
TRBD1	.	TRBV7-2	TRBJ2-7	TGTGCCAGCAGCTTAGTTGAGGACAGGGCCTACGAGCAGTACTTC	CASSLVEDRAYEQYF
.	.	TRBV19	TRBJ2-1	TGTGCCAGTACCCCCGGGAAGATTAATGAGCAGTTCTTC	CASTPGKINEQFF
TRBD2	.	TRBV28	TRBJ2-3	TGTGCCAGTAGACTAGCGGGAATCTTCGTCGATACGCAGTATTTT	CASRLAGIFVDTQYF
TRBD1	.	TRBV28	TRBJ2-7	TGTGCCAGCAGTCTTACAGGGGGGTATCTGGACGAGCAGTACTTC	CASSLTGGYLDEQYF
.	.	TRBV13	TRBJ2-1	TGTGCCAGCAGCTTAGGCACCTGGCAAACGAGCTCCTACAATGAGCAGTTCTTC	CASSLGTWQTSSYNEQFF
TRBD1	.	TRBV7-2	TRBJ2-7	TGTGCCAGCAGCCAACCGGGACAGGGGCCCTACGAGCAGTACTTC	CASSQPGQGPYEQYF
.	.	TRBV5-1	TRBJ2-7	TGCGCCAGCAGCTTGGCCTTGGCGTGGGGAAAGAGTTCCTACGAGCAGTACTTC	CASSLALAWGKSSYEQYF
TRBD1	.	TRBV2	TRBJ1-1	TGTGCCAGCAGTGAAGCGCTTCACAGAAGGGACAGGCCTCCCGAAAGTTTCTTT	CASSEALHRRDRPPESFF
TRBD2	.	TRBV9	TRBJ2-5	TGTGCCAGCAGCTCATCTAGCGGGAGTAGGAAAGAGACCCAGTACTTC	CASSSSSGSRKETQYF
.	.	TRBV11-2	TRBJ2-2	TGTGCCAGCAGCTTCCCGAGTCTATTGGCCCCCGGGGAGCTGTTTTTT	CASSFPSLLAPGELFF
TRBD2	.	TRBV11-2	TRBJ2-7	TGTGCCAGCAGCTTACGCGGGAGTATCAACGAGCAGTACTTC	CASSLRGSINEQYF
.	.	TRBV7-9	TRBJ2-7	TGTGCCAGCAGCCTCTCATACGAGCAGTACTTC	CASSLSYEQYF
.	.	TRBV6-5	TRBJ2-1	TGTGCCAGCAGTTACTCCCTAGTGGGTGAGCAGTTCTTC	CASSYSLVGEQFF
TRBD2	once	TRBV19	TRBJ2-5	TGTGCCAGTAGTATAGAGGGAGGGTGGGGACAAGAGACCCAGTACTTC	CASSIEGGWGQETQYF
.	.	TRBV28	TRBJ2-7	TGTGCCAGCAGCAATCGGGGACAACCCCTTGCGTGGGAGCAGTACTTC	CASSNRGQPLAWEQYF
TRBD2	.	TRBV27	TRBJ2-7	TGTGCCAGCAGTTTCAGCGGGGCCTCCTACGAGCAGTACTTC	CASSFSGASYEQYF
.	.	TRBV4-1	TRBJ1-5	TGCGCCAGCAGCCAAGATCGGGGGGGGAGACAGCCCCAGCATTTT	CASSQDRGGRQPQHF
.	.	TRBV5-1	TRBJ2-3	TGCGCCAGCAGCTTGGCCAGGGGTTTCGCAGATACGCAGTATTTT	CASSLARGFADTQYF
TRBD1	once	TRBV25-1	TRBJ2-7	TGTGCCAGCAGTGGACCGACAGGGCCCTCCTCCGCCTACGAGCAGTACTTC	CASSGPTGPSSAYEQYF
TRBD2	.	TRBV4-3	TRBJ2-1	TGCGCCAGCAGCCAAGATGTGGGACTAGTAAGGTACAATGAGCAGTTCTTC	CASSQDVGLVRYNEQFF
.	.	TRBV7-2	TRBJ2-7	TGTGCCAGCAGCTCCATCCCGGGCTGGGGTATCTACGAGCAGTACTTC	CASSSIPGWGIYEQYF
TRBD1	.	TRBV5-4	TRBJ2-7	TGTGCCAGCACCGGGACAGGCCCCTACGAGCAGTACTTC	CASTGTGPYEQYF
.	.	TRBV4-3	TRBJ2-3	TGCGCCAGCAGCCAAGATTGGTCCGCCAGCGGTGATACGCAGTATTTT	CASSQDWSASGDTQYF
TRBD2	.	TRBV10-3	TRBJ2-7	TGTGCCATCAGTGAGGGGGAGGGTCTAACGGACGAGCAGTACTTC	CAISEGEGLTDEQYF
TRBD1	.	TRBV7-6	TRBJ1-5	TGTGCCAGCAGCCCAGGGGGAGGGAGTAGCAATCAGCCCCAGCATTTT	CASSPGGGSSNQPQHF
.	.	TRBV7-9	TRBJ1-1	TGTGCCAGCAGCCCGCAGAGGTACCTCACTGAAGCTTTCTTT	CASSPQRYLTEAFF
.	.	TRBV29-1	TRBJ1-2	TGCAGCGTACTGAATGTCTATGGCTACACCTTC	CSVLNVYGYTF
.	.	TRBV9	TRBJ2-3	TGTGCCAGCAGCGGTAGCGGTAGCACAGATACGCAGTATTTT	CASSGSGSTDTQYF